The TCR beta chain described here comes from a study of long-term antiretroviral therapy in people with HIV. For this clone: As yet, its antigen is unknown.

Study-wide points: Older ART regimens may have been in use when blood was drawn between the mid-2000s and the late 2010s.

Researchers ran immunoSEQ v3.0 at survey level. The protocol was immunoSEQ multiplex PCR, while the TCRdb copy is restricted to in-frame clones and leaves out a portion. The sample yields about 27,000 clones, roughly 80% seen once. The CDR3 loop spans 13 amino acids. CDR1 SNHLY and CDR2 FYNNEI come from the germline V gene. The V gene lost 6 bases and the J gene lost 4 bases, with 10 bases spanning the gap. The starting material was unsorted PBMCs, obtained 0.8 years before starting antiretroviral therapy. This sequence joins TRBV2 and TRBJ1-3; D possibly corresponds to TRBD1 (6 bases). The sequence was collected from a man between 18 and 29 years old with HIV. The CDR3 spells CASRGQVGNTIYF. CDR3 nucleotide sequence: TGTGCCAGCAGGGGACAAGTCGGAAACACCATATATTTT.